This TCR beta chain is from a study of human thymus T cells (dated by TCRdb to 2019 to 2021). For the wider study: TCR alpha and beta repertoires from about 8 infant thymus samples and four related peripheral blood samples were characterized in the study. The infant donors were roughly 7 to 244 days old, and the cohort included five or six males and a couple of females. General findings and caveats noted by the study authors: Usage of V and J gene segments appeared to be biased in both the thymic and the peripheral blood repertoires. Thymus samples yielded on average about 810,000 unique TCRB clonotypes, compared with 80,000 to 85,000 from blood samples.

CDR1 and CDR2 were assigned from the germline V gene as SGHRS and YFSETQ. Including the terminal cysteine and phenylalanine, the CDR3 comprises 16 residues. Only the CDR3 DNA stays, 48 bases, in frame from base 1. V is shortened by 0 bases, J by 0 bases, and the region joining them spans 9 bases. Using the immunoSEQ multiplex PCR assay, the TCRB and TCRAD loci were amplified from a standardized quantity of quality-controlled genomic DNA. Amplicons spanned the V(D)J region at a length sufficient to cover the CDR3 and identify V and J genes. Amplicon sequencing was performed on an Illumina platform through the commercial immunoSEQ service. Per the source publication's procedure: Primer bias and sequencing errors were corrected as previously described, and TCRAD and TCRB were defined on the basis of the IMGT database. Analysis of the repertoires was done with immunoSEQ Analyzer 3.0 and VDJTools and included basic statistics, V/J segment usage, diversity estimates, rarefaction and pairwise overlap. Chao1, ChaoE, Efron-Thisted, Shannon and inverse Simpson indices were used to estimate diversity, which was also estimated on datasets down-sampled to the smallest sample. Repertoire overlap was assessed by strict matching of CDR3 nucleotide sequence, V gene and J gene, and clustering was done by Jaccard-based multidimensional scaling. What TCRdb holds here is the immuneACCESS table cut down to in-frame rearrangements. Part of the clones is not present; checked against another copy, under half of the missing clones reflect an unresolved V gene, and the others are unexplained. That table is the source of V, J and clone size, and D and trimming were worked out from the DNA. The sample table contains about 46,000 clones; only one count was recorded for 85% to 95% of them. The ten largest clones represent 0.15% to 0.2% of the sample.

As regards this clone: The clone's antigen remains unknown. No base quality information exists; no much larger clone differs at one position.

Donors were immunologically healthy infants undergoing open corrective cardiac surgery for congenital heart defects in Finland. During surgery, a small about 0.45-1 mL aliquot of peripheral blood was collected from four of the eight donors. Genomic DNA from blood samples was extracted from all available leukocytes rather than from a fixed cell number. ACK lysis buffer was used to clear erythrocytes from the blood, and the leukocytes were then kept as pellets at -70 degrees C. Genomic DNA was extracted from frozen cell pellets with a QIAsymphony instrument. The specimen was blood. Recombination linked TRBV5-1 to TRBJ1-4; no D gene is confidently identified. The receptor comes from a girl under two years old with a congenital heart defect but otherwise immunologically healthy. The CDR3 corresponds to CASSLGSLSTNEKLFF. The DNA sequence reads TGCGCCAGCAGCTTGGGCTCACTCTCAACTAATGAAAAACTGTTTTTT.